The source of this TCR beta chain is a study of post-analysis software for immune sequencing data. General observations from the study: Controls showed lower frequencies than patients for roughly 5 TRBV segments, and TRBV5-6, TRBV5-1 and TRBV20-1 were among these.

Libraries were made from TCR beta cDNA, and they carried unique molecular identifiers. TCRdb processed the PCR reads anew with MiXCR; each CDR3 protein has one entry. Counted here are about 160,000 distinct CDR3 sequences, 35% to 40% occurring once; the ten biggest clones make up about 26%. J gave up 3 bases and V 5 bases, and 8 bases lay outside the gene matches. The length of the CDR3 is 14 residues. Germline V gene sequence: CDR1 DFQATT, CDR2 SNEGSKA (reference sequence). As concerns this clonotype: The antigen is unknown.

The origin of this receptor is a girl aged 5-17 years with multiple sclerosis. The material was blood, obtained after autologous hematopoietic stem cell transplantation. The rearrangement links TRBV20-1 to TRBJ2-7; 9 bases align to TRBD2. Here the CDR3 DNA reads TGCAGTGCTTCTAATATGCGGGAGGGCTACGAGCAGTACTTC. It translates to CSASNMREGYEQYF.